This TCR beta chain was recovered during a study of blood T cell repertoires in COVID-19. Study details: In each case, the material was cDNA or gDNA derived from T cells, B-cell-depleted T cells, or PBMCs.

Original data processing: Nucleated cell number was recorded as an estimate derived from reference gene primer amplification. Produced via immunoSEQ multiplex PCR; TCRdb's table is partial and in-frame only. V, J and clone size are those of that table, while D and trimming were read from the DNA. The data show roughly 410,000 clones, 89% seen once. Input material: peripheral blood. The TCR comes from a man aged 40-55 years with acute or convalescent COVID-19.

The CDR3 bases are TGTGCCAGCAGCGTAGGGACAGGGTTGTCGGACATTCAGTACTTC. Amino acids: CASSVGTGLSDIQYF. The chain has TRBV9 and TRBJ2-4; TRBD1 matches at 8 bases. In germline, CDR1 is SGDLS, CDR2 YYNGEE. The CDR3 contains 15 residues. The V segment lost 0 bases and the J segment 8 bases; nucleotides outside the gene matches: 7.